These 9 T cell receptor beta chains came from one sample sequenced in a study of T-cell reconstitution after alpha-beta-depleted transplantation in children. TCRbeta library construction was performed incorporating unique molecular identifiers. Each CDR3 protein is one row after TCRdb ran MiXCR on the PCR reads. The data show about 300,000 distinct CDR3 sequences, over 9.5% seen once. Sequenced here: PBMCs, sampled before TCRalphabeta/CD19-depleted stem cell transplant. These receptors were obtained from a boy less than two years old with acute myeloid leukemia, due to receive a stem cell transplant.

This clonotype was recorded a few times. This chain joins TRBV6-1 and TRBJ2-3; TRBD2 agrees at 7 bases. Germline CDR1 MNHNS, CDR2 SASEGT. The V and J ends lost 3 bases and 5 bases, in that order; junction bases with no gene match: 11. The CDR3 runs to 16 residues. CDR3 region: CASSDRPSGRGDTQYF. CDR3 in DNA: TGTGCCAGCAGTGACCGCCCTTCAGGGAGGGGAGATACGCAGTATTTT.

There are many counts of this clonotype. The CDR3 bases are TGTGCCAGCAGCCAAGATTGGCAAGAGACCCAGTACTTC. Translated: CASSQDWQETQYF. The chain couples TRBV3-1 to TRBJ2-5; D unresolved. The CDR3 consists of 13 residues. Trimming left V 0 bases short and J 2 bases short, with 4 bases between. The germline V gene has CDR1 LGHDT and CDR2 YNNKEL (reference sequence).

The chain combines TRBV29-1 with TRBJ2-7; D not certain. Germline V gives CDR1 SQVTM, CDR2 ANQGSEA. The V gene lost 4 bases and the J gene lost 0 bases, with 10 bases spanning the gap. CDR3 length: 13 amino acids. CDR3 in DNA: TGCAGCGTTGGCTGGGGAAGCTCCTACGAGCAGTACTTC. Translating it yields CSVGWGSSYEQYF.

This clonotype has only a few counts. This chain joins TRBV5-1 and TRBJ2-1; TRBD2 matches at 16 bases. J lost 6 bases, V lost 4 bases, and 7 bases had no gene match. This CDR3 is built from 17 residues. Per the germline V gene, CDR1 is SGHRS and CDR2 is YFSETQ. The CDR3 bases are TGCGCCAGCAGCCCAGGGACTAGCGGGAGGGCCTCCAATGAGCAGTTCTTC. It codes for CASSPGTSGRASNEQFF.

Only a few counts were recorded for this clonotype. The V call is TRBV11-1, the J call TRBJ2-6; 8 nucleotides match TRBD1. This CDR3 is built from 18 residues. CDR1 is SGHAT and CDR2 is FQDESV in the germline V gene (reference sequence). V lost 1 base to trimming and J lost 2 bases; unmatched junction nucleotides: 7. The CDR3 region has the DNA TGTGCCAGCAGCTTAGTCAGGGGGCGATTCACTGGGGCCAACGTCCTGACTTTC. It is translated as CASSLVRGRFTGANVLTF.

There are many counts of this clonotype. This chain links TRBV29-1 with TRBJ2-7; D gene ambiguous. Germline V gene sequence: CDR1 SQVTM, CDR2 ANQGSEA. Trimming took off 4 bases at V and 0 bases at J, with 7 bases between the two ends. This CDR3 has 12 amino acids. Here the CDR3 DNA reads TGCAGCGTTGTGGCCACCTCCTACGAGCAGTACTTC. This encodes CSVVATSYEQYF.

This clonotype was recorded at least ten times. The J gene is TRBJ2-1, the V gene TRBV3-1; tentative D call: TRBD2 (7 bases). The CDR3 runs to 14 residues. The V and J ends lost 8 bases and 9 bases respectively, with 20 bases between them. CDR1 is LGHDT and CDR2 is YNNKEL in the germline V gene (reference sequence). The CDR3 here is CASGEKWGGTEQFF. The CDR3 DNA sequence: TGTGCCAGCGGAGAGAAGTGGGGGGGCACTGAGCAGTTCTTC.

This clonotype occurred a few times. The gene calls are TRBV6-2 or TRBV6-3 and TRBJ2-1; D not certain. CDR1 is MNHEY, CDR2 SVGEGT, per germline. CDR3 length equals 14 residues. Trimming pared 2 bases from V and 4 bases from J, leaving 9 bases between. The CDR3: CASSYGPVYNEQFF. Written as DNA, the CDR3 is TGTGCCAGCAGTTACGGACCTGTTTACAATGAGCAGTTCTTC.

This clonotype was observed a few times. This chain joins TRBV5-1 and TRBJ1-1; D unclear. Germline lookup yields CDR1 SGHRS and CDR2 YFSETQ. With 0 bases removed from V and 8 bases from J, the gap between germline ends came to 17 bases. There are 15 residues in the CDR3. CDR3 DNA sequence: TGCGCCAGCAGCTTGGCGGGCCAGATCCCCCTCGAAGCTTTCTTT. Its protein is CASSLAGQIPLEAFF. Variable domain in full (rest from reference TRBV5-1 and TRBJ1-1): KAGVTQTPRYLIKTRGQQVTLSCSPISGHRSVSWYQQTPGQGLQFLFEYFSETQRNKGNFPGRFSGRQFSNSRSEMNVSTLELGDSALYLCASSLAGQIPLEAFFGQGTRLTVV.